One and the same sample provided the 9 T cell receptor beta chains below, sequenced in a study of control samples from healthy donors and cancer patients. The table came from immunoSEQ multiplex PCR; TCRdb's copy has only in-frame clones and leaves some out. This sample carries roughly 120,000 clones, 88% of them seen once, and the ten largest clones take 3.4%. The sample consisted of blood. The receptor set was obtained from a man aged 40-49 years in good health.

The chain is built from TRBV24-1 and TRBJ1-2; 11 bases agree with TRBD1. J lost 0 bases, V lost 3 bases, and 5 bases had no gene match. The CDR3 contains 17 residues. Germline-derived CDR1 and CDR2 are KGHDR and SFDVKD. The CDR3 spells CATSDPGTGGSNYGYTF. In DNA, the CDR3 is TGTGCCACCAGTGATCCCGGGACAGGGGGTTCTAACTATGGCTACACCTTC.

The CDR3 bases are TGTGCCAGCAGCAAAGTGGTTAGGGGGCGCAGGTATGGCTACACCTTC. Its translation is CASSKVVRGRRYGYTF. This chain links TRBV21-1 with TRBJ1-2; TRBD1 is the table's D call and was not checked against the DNA. TRBV21-1 is a recognized pseudogene. The CDR3 has 16 residues.

The chain joins TRBV15 to TRBJ2-2; a possible D gene is TRBD1 (5 bases). The CDR3 has 13 residues. CDR1 is LNHNV and CDR2 is YYDKDF in the germline V gene (reference sequence). The ends were cut back, 4 bases at V and 7 bases at J, with 10 bases in the middle. This chain's CDR3 is CATSKGVGGELFF. The CDR3 DNA reads as TGTGCCACCAGCAAAGGGGTCGGCGGGGAGCTGTTTTTT.

The CDR3 is CASSLLTSGGLYEQYF. CDR3 sequence (DNA): TGTGCCAGCAGCCTATTGACTAGCGGGGGGCTGTACGAGCAGTACTTC. The V and J genes are TRBV14 and TRBJ2-7; TRBD2 matches at 13 bases. The CDR3 runs to 16 residues. CDR1 is SGHDN and CDR2 is FVKESK in the germline V gene. Trimming took 4 bases from V and 4 from J; bases not matched to a gene: 7.

This chain connects TRBV6-1 to TRBJ1-2; perhaps TRBD1 as D (5 bases). Per germline, CDR1 MNHNS and CDR2 SASEGT. V dropped 1 base and J dropped 7 bases, with 10 bases sitting between them. CDR3 size: 13 residues. The CDR3 loop reads CASSEGAGSGYTF. CDR3 DNA sequence: TGTGCCAGCAGTGAAGGAGCAGGGAGTGGCTACACCTTC.

This clone appeared a few times. The chain carries TRBV24-1 and TRBJ1-2, with TRBD1 identical over 10 bases. J lost 8 bases, V lost 4 bases, and 3 bases had no gene match. CDR1 is KGHDR, CDR2 SFDVKD, per germline. This CDR3 is 13 amino acids long. For the CDR3, the DNA is TGTGCCACCAGTGACCGGGGACAGGGGGGCTACACCTTC. Its translation is CATSDRGQGGYTF.

This clone has a single count. This chain uses TRBV18 with TRBJ2-7; 8 positions match TRBD1. Germline values: CDR1 KGHSH, CDR2 LQKENI. J was trimmed by 5 bases and V by 4 bases; bases with no gene match: 7. The CDR3 has 14 residues. In DNA, the CDR3 is TGTGCCAGCTCACAAGACAGGGGTTTCAACGAGCAGTACTTC. Translated, it gives CASSQDRGFNEQYF.

The chain is built from TRBV10-1 and TRBJ2-5, with TRBD1 matching over 8 bases. The J segment lost 5 bases and the V segment lost 4 bases, leaving 6 bases of the junction unmatched. Germline V lookup: CDR1 WNHNN, CDR2 SYGVQD (reference sequence). CDR3 length equals 14 residues. The CDR3 region has the DNA TGCGCCAGCAGTGCTGGACAGGGTGGTGAGACCCAGTACTTC. Residues: CASSAGQGGETQYF.

Here the CDR3 reads CASSQEGPSGLPSNTGELFF. The DNA for the CDR3 is TGTGCCAGCAGCCAAGAAGGGCCTAGCGGGTTACCGTCGAACACCGGGGAGCTGTTTTTT. V usage is TRBV3-1 (or the pseudogene TRBV3-2) and J usage is TRBJ2-2, with 8 bases matching TRBD2. The germline V gene encodes CDR1 LGHDT and CDR2 YNNKEL (reference sequence). V gave up 0 bases and J gave up 0 bases; unmatched junction bases: 12. The CDR3 spans 20 residues.